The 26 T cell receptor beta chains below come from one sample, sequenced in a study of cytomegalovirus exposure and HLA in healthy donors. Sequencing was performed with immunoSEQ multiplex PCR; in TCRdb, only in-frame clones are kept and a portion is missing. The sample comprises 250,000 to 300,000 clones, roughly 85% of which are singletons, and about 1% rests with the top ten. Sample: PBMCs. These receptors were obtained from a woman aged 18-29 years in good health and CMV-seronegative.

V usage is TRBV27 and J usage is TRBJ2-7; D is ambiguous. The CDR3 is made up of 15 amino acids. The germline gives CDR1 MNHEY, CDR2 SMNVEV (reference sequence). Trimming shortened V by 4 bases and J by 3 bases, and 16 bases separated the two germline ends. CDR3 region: CASSSRGGADYEQYF. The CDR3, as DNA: TGTGCCAGCAGTTCCCGCGGCGGTGCGGACTACGAGCAGTACTTC.

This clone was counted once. The CDR3 DNA follows: TGTGCCAGCAGTTTATTCGCGCCACGCTCCTACGAGCAGTACTTC. Translation: CASSLFAPRSYEQYF. The chain combines TRBV27 with TRBJ2-7; D call uncertain. With 1 base removed from V and 0 bases from J, the gap between germline ends came to 10 bases. Germline CDR1 is MNHEY and CDR2 is SMNVEV (reference sequence). The length of the CDR3 is 15 residues.

This chain's CDR3 is CASSLGGWAGNTIYF. The CDR3 DNA reads as TGTGCCAGCAGTTTAGGAGGGTGGGCTGGAAACACCATATATTTT. The chain uses TRBV27 and TRBJ1-3; D is unresolved. The CDR3 sequence is 15 residues long. With 2 bases removed from V and 2 bases from J, the gap between germline ends came to 10 bases. Germline loops: CDR1 MNHEY, CDR2 SMNVEV (reference sequence).

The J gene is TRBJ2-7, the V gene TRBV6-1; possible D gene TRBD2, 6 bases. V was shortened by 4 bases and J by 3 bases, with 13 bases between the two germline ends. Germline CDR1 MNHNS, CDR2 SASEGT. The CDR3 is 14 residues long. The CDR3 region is CASSVGTSGYEQYF. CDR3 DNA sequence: TGTGCCAGCAGTGTTGGGACTTCTGGCTACGAGCAGTACTTC.

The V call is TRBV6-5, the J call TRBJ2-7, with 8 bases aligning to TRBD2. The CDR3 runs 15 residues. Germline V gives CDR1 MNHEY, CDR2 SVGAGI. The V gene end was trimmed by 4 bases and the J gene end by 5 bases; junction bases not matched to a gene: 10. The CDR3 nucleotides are TGTGCCAGCAGTTCGTCAGGGACTAGTGGCCACGAGCAGTACTTC. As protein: CASSSSGTSGHEQYF.

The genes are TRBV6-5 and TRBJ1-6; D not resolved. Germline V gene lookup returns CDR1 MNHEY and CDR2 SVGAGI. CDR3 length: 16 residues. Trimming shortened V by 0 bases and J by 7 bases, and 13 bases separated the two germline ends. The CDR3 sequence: CASSYSSSRPNSPLHF. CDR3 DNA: TGTGCCAGCAGTTACTCGAGTTCCAGGCCCAATTCACCCCTCCACTTT.

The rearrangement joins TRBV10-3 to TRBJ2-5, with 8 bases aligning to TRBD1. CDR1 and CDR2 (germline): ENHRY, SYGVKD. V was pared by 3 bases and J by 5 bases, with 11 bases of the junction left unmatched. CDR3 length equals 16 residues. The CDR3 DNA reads TGTGCCATCAGTGAACGAGGGACAGGTAGTCCGGAGACCCAGTACTTC. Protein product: CAISERGTGSPETQYF.

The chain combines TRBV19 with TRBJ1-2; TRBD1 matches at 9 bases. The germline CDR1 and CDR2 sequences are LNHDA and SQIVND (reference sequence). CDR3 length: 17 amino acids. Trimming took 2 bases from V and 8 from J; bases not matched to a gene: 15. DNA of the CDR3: TGTGCCAGTAGTATAAGAGGACAGGGGAGTGGTAGTCCAGGCTACACCTTC. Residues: CASSIRGQGSGSPGYTF.

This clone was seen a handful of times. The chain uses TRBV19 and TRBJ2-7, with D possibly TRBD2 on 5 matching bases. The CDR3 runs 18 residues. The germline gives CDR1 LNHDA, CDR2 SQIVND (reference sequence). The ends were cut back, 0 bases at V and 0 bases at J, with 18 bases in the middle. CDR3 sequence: CASSIEASGSWISYEQYF. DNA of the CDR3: TGTGCCAGTAGTATAGAAGCAAGCGGCAGTTGGATCTCCTACGAGCAGTACTTC.

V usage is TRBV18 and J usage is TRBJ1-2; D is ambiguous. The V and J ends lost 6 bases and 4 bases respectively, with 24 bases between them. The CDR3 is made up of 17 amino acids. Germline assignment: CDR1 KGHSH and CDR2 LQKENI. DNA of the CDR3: TGTGCCAGCTCTCCCATCCCCCCCATGAACCGGGGCTATGGCTACACCTTC. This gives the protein CASSPIPPMNRGYGYTF.

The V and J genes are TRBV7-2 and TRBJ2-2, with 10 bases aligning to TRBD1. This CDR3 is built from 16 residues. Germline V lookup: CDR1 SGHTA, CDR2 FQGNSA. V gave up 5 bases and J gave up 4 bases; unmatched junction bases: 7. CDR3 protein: CASSPRGTGVTGELFF. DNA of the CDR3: TGTGCCAGCAGCCCAAGGGGGACAGGGGTCACCGGGGAGCTGTTTTTT.

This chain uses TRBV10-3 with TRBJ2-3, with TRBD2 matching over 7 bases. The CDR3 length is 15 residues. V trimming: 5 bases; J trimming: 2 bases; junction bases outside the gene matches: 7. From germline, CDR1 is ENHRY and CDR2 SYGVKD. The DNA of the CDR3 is TGTGCCATCAGTTGGCGGGAGCCCTCCACAGATACGCAGTATTTT. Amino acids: CAISWREPSTDTQYF.

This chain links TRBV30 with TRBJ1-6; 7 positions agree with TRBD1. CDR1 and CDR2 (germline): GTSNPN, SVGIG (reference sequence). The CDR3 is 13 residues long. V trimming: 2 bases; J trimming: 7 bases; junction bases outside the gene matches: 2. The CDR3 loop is CAWSTGANSPLHF. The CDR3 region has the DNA TGTGCCTGGAGTACAGGGGCGAATTCACCCCTCCACTTT.

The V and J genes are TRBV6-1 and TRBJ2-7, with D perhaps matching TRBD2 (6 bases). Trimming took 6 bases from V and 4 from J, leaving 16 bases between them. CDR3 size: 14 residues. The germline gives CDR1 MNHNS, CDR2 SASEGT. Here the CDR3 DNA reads TGTGCCAGCAGGAGGGTGGAGGGTGAGTACGAGCAGTACTTC. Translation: CASRRVEGEYEQYF.

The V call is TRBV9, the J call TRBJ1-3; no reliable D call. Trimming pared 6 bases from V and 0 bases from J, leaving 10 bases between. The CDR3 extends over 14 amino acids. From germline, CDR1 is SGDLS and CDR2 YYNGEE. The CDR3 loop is CASKSGNSGNTIYF. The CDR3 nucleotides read TGTGCCAGCAAATCGGGGAACTCTGGAAACACCATATATTTT.

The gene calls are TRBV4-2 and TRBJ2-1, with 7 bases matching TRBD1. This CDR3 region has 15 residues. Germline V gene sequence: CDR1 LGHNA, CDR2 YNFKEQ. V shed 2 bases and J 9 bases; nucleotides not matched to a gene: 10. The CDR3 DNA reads TGTGCCAGCAGCCAACCCGACAGGGCCCTAGGTGAGCAGTTCTTC. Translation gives CASSQPDRALGEQFF.

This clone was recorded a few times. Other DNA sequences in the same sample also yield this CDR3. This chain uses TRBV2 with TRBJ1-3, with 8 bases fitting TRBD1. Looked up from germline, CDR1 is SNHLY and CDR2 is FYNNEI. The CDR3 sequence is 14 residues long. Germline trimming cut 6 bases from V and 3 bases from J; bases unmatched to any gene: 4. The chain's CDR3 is CASSGQGFGNTIYF. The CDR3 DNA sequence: TGTGCCAGCAGCGGACAGGGTTTTGGAAACACCATATATTTT. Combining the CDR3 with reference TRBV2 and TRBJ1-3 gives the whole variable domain EPEVTQTPSHQVTQMGQEVILRCVPISNHLYFYWYRQILGQKVEFLVSFYNNEISEKSEIFDDQFSVERPDGSNFTLKIRSTKLEDSAMYFCASSGQGFGNTIYFGEGSWLTVV.

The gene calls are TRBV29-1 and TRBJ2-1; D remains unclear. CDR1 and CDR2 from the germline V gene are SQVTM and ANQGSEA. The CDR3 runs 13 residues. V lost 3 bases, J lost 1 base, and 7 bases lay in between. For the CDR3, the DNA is TGCAGCGTTGAGGAGATGTCCTACAATGAGCAGTTCTTC. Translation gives CSVEEMSYNEQFF.

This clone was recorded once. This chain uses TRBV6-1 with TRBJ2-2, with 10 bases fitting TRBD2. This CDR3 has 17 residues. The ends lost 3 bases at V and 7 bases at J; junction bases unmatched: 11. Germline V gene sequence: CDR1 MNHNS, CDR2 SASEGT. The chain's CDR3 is CASSEPPSGSKDGELFF. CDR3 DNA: TGTGCCAGCAGTGAGCCACCTAGCGGGAGTAAGGACGGGGAGCTGTTTTTT.

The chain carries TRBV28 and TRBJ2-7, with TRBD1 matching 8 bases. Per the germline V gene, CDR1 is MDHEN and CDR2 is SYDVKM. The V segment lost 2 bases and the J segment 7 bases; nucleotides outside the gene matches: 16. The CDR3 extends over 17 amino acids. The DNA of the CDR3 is TGTGCCAGCAGTTTAACCGACAGGGGTCAAATCCCTGGGGAGCAGTACTTC. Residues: CASSLTDRGQIPGEQYF.

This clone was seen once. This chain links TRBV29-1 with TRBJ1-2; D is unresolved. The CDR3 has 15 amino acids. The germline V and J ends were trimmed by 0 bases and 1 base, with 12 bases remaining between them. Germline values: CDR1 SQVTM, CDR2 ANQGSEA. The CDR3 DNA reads TGCAGCGTTGAAGACGGGGAAAGGGTTAACTATGGCTACACCTTC. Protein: CSVEDGERVNYGYTF.

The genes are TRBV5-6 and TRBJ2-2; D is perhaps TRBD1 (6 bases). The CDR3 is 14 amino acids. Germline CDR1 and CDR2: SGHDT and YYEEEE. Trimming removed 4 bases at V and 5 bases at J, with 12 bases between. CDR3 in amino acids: CASSPGTSTGELFF. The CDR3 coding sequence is TGTGCCAGCAGCCCCGGGACAAGTACCGGGGAGCTGTTTTTT.

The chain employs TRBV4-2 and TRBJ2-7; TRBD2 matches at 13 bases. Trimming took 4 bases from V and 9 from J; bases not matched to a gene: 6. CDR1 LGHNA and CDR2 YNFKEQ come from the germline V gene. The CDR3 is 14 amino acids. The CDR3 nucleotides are TGTGCCAGCAGCCGGACTAGCGGGAGTGGCGGGCAGTACTTC. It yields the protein CASSRTSGSGGQYF.

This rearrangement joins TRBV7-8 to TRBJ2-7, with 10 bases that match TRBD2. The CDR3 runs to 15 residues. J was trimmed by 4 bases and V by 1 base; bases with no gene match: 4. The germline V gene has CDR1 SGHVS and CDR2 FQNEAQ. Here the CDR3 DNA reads TGTGCCAGCAGCTTAGAGGCTAGCGGGAGATACGAGCAGTACTTC. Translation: CASSLEASGRYEQYF. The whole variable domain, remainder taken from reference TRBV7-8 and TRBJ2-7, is GAGVSQSPRYKVAKRGQDVALRCDPISGHVSLFWYQQALGQGPEFLTYFQNEAQLDKSGLPSDRFFAERPEGSVSTLKIQRTQQEDSAVYLCASSLEASGRYEQYFGPGTRLTVT.

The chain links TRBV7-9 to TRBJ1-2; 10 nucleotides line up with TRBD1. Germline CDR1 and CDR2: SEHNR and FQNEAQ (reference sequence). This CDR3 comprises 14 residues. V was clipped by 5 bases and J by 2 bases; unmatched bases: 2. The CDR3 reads CASSPGQGNYGYTF. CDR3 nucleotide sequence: TGTGCCAGCAGCCCGGGACAGGGGAACTATGGCTACACCTTC.

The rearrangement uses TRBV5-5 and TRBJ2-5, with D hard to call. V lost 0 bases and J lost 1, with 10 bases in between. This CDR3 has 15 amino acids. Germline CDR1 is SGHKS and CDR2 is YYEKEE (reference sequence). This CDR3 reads CASSLGWALQETQYF. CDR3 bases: TGTGCCAGCAGCTTGGGATGGGCCCTCCAAGAGACCCAGTACTTC. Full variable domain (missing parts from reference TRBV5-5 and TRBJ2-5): DAGVTQSPTHLIKTRGQQVTLRCSPISGHKSVSWYQQVLGQGPQFIFQYYEKEERGRGNFPDRFSARQFPNYSSELNVNALLLGDSALYLCASSLGWALQETQYFGPGTRLLVL.